The 25 T cell receptor beta chains given below trace back to one sample, sequenced in a study of blood T cell repertoires in COVID-19. Sequenced by immunoSEQ multiplex PCR; TCRdb stores in-frame clones only, minus some. Here the sample spans 250,000 to 400,000 clones, about 89% being singletons. Sequenced: PBMCs or T cells enriched from blood (not recorded which). The receptors shown here come from a man in his 60s who had recovered from COVID-19.

This sequence joins TRBV28 and TRBJ2-1; 10 bases line up with TRBD2. J gave up 1 base and V 10 bases, and 4 bases lay outside the gene matches. The germline V gene encodes CDR1 MDHEN and CDR2 SYDVKM. This CDR3 comprises 14 residues. The CDR3 reads CATRTSGSYNEQFF. CDR3 nucleotides: TGTGCCACGCGGACTAGCGGATCCTACAATGAGCAGTTCTTC.

V gene TRBV7-9 combines with J gene TRBJ2-7; perhaps TRBD1 as D (5 bases). V lost 4 bases to trimming and J lost 3 bases, with 10 bases between them. Germline CDR1 and CDR2: SEHNR and FQNEAQ (reference sequence). This CDR3 is 13 amino acids long. CDR3 in amino acids: CASSSDNHYEQYF. The DNA of the CDR3 is TGTGCCAGCAGCTCGGACAACCACTACGAGCAGTACTTC.

This clone was seen only once. The chain joins TRBV5-1 to TRBJ2-3, with D unresolved. Germline V gene sequence: CDR1 SGHRS, CDR2 YFSETQ. V lost 0 bases to trimming and J lost 0 bases, with 11 bases between them. This CDR3 is 16 amino acids long. The CDR3 loop reads CASSLVVAVSTDTQYF. The CDR3 DNA reads as TGCGCCAGCAGCTTGGTTGTGGCGGTTAGCACAGATACGCAGTATTTT.

This clone is a singleton in its sample. The chain uses TRBV9 and TRBJ1-2, with D uncertain. This CDR3 spans 14 amino acids. Germline V gene sequence: CDR1 SGDLS, CDR2 YYNGEE. The V and J ends lost 0 bases and 4 bases respectively, with 10 bases between them. CDR3 protein: CASSVGSGLYGYTF. The CDR3 DNA reads TGTGCCAGCAGCGTAGGCTCAGGACTCTATGGCTACACCTTC.

This clone has a single count. The V call is TRBV6-5, the J call TRBJ2-1, with TRBD1 identical over 9 bases. The CDR3 runs 15 residues. The V segment lost 6 bases and the J segment 9 bases; nucleotides outside the gene matches: 12. CDR1 and CDR2 (germline): MNHEY, SVGAGI. CDR3 DNA sequence: TGTGCCAGCAGGGGACAGGGACGACCGGAGGGTGAGCAGTTCTTC. It specifies CASRGQGRPEGEQFF.

Worth noting for this clone: The sample carries other DNA sequences with the same CDR3. V is TRBV18 and J is TRBJ1-5; D is perhaps TRBD1 (6 bases). CDR1 is KGHSH, CDR2 LQKENI, per germline. CDR3 length: 14 amino acids. The V end was cut by 6 bases, the J end by 5 bases, with 14 bases between. The CDR3 is CASSPQGRDQPQHF. CDR3 nucleotide sequence: TGTGCCAGCTCCCCCCAGGGGCGGGATCAGCCCCAGCATTTT. Using reference TRBV18 and TRBJ1-5 for the parts outside the CDR3, the full variable domain is NAGVMQNPRHLVRRRGQEARLRCSPMKGHSHVYWYRQLPEEGLKFMVYLQKENIIDESGMPKERFSAEFPKEGPSILRIQQVVRGDSAAYFCASSPQGRDQPQHFGDGTRLSIL.

This clone has only one observation. The rearrangement uses TRBV28 and TRBJ1-2; 8 bases agree with TRBD1. Germline CDR1 and CDR2: MDHEN and SYDVKM. The ends lost 9 bases at V and 8 bases at J; junction bases unmatched: 8. The CDR3 contains 12 residues. The CDR3, as DNA: TGTGCCAGTATCCAGGGGGCCCTCGGCTACACCTTC. Its translation is CASIQGALGYTF.

The V call is TRBV3-1 (or the pseudogene TRBV3-2), the J call TRBJ1-1; D call uncertain. Trimming took off 0 bases at V and 4 bases at J, with 6 bases between the two ends. The CDR3 consists of 13 residues. Germline lookup yields CDR1 LGHDT and CDR2 YNNKEL (reference sequence). The CDR3 loop reads CASSQDGGTEAFF. In DNA, the CDR3 is TGTGCCAGCAGCCAAGACGGCGGCACTGAAGCTTTCTTT.

V gene TRBV11-2 combines with J gene TRBJ2-1, with TRBD2 matching over 10 bases. Per the germline V gene, CDR1 is SGHAT and CDR2 is FQNNGV. J was trimmed by 8 bases and V by 3 bases; bases with no gene match: 7. This CDR3 spans 15 amino acids. CDR3 amino acids: CASSFRLAGDYEQFF. In DNA, the CDR3 is TGTGCCAGCAGCTTTAGGCTAGCGGGAGACTATGAGCAGTTCTTC.

This clone was counted between two and nine times. V is TRBV4-1 and J is TRBJ2-1; 10 bases agree with TRBD1. The CDR3 extends over 15 amino acids. CDR1 and CDR2 (germline): MGHRA, YSYEKL. After removal of 1 base from V and 7 bases from J, the junction contained 4 bases not matched to a gene. The CDR3 protein is CASSQGQGAWNEQFF. The CDR3 DNA sequence: TGCGCCAGCAGCCAAGGACAGGGGGCGTGGAATGAGCAGTTCTTC.

V is TRBV5-4 and J is TRBJ2-7; 8 positions match TRBD2. Trimming cost V 5 bases and J 6 bases; bases outside gene matches: 7. The CDR3 runs to 13 residues. The germline V gene encodes CDR1 SGHNT and CDR2 YYREEE (reference sequence). The CDR3: CASRDPRGGEQYF. The CDR3 nucleotides read TGTGCCAGCAGGGACCCCCGGGGGGGCGAGCAGTACTTC.

This clone occurred once. The rearrangement joins TRBV5-8 to TRBJ1-2, with 9 bases lining up with TRBD1. Trimming at V came to 1 base and at J to 4 bases, leaving 5 bases not matched to a gene. The CDR3 is 15 amino acids. Germline V gene lookup returns CDR1 SGHTS and CDR2 YDEGEE. As DNA, the CDR3 is TGTGCCAGCAGCTTGACAGGGGGCTTGGGCTATGGCTACACCTTC. It translates to CASSLTGGLGYGYTF.

This chain links TRBV5-5 with TRBJ2-2; 8 nucleotides align to TRBD2. In germline, CDR1 is SGHKS, CDR2 YYEKEE (reference sequence). The V and J ends lost 1 base and 5 bases, in that order; junction bases with no gene match: 7. The CDR3 consists of 16 residues. The CDR3 here is CASSLPGRARTGELFF. The CDR3 coding sequence is TGTGCCAGCAGCTTGCCCGGGAGGGCCAGGACCGGGGAGCTGTTTTTT.

This clone was counted between two and nine times. The chain recombines TRBV19 with TRBJ1-1; 7 nucleotides agree with TRBD1. The ends lost 7 bases at V and 2 bases at J; junction bases unmatched: 16. CDR3 length equals 17 residues. Germline V gives CDR1 LNHDA, CDR2 SQIVND (reference sequence). CDR3 sequence: CASIPSPPTGPNTEAFF. CDR3 coding DNA: TGTGCCAGTATCCCATCACCCCCGACAGGGCCTAACACTGAAGCTTTCTTT.

This clone occurred once. This sequence joins TRBV4-1 and TRBJ1-2; a weak D match, TRBD1 (6 bases). The CDR3 spans 17 residues. CDR1 MGHRA and CDR2 YSYEKL come from the germline V gene. Trimming took off 1 base at V and 4 bases at J, with 19 bases between the two ends. This CDR3 is CASSQATWGGESYGYTF. The DNA for the CDR3 is TGCGCCAGCAGCCAAGCCACTTGGGGGGGCGAGTCCTATGGCTACACCTTC.

The CDR3 here is CASSIQVYSNQPQHF. The DNA for the CDR3 is TGTGCCAGTAGTATACAGGTATATAGCAATCAGCCCCAGCATTTT. The V call is TRBV19, the J call TRBJ1-5, with no clear D. Germline V gene lookup returns CDR1 LNHDA and CDR2 SQIVND (reference sequence). The CDR3 is made up of 15 amino acids. V was clipped by 2 bases and J by 0 bases, with 8 bases between them.

The V and J genes are TRBV21-1 and TRBJ2-1; the table's D call, TRBD2, was not checked against the DNA. TRBV21-1 is classified as a pseudogene. This CDR3 region has 15 residues. CDR3 sequence: CASFRRQLSYNEQFF. CDR3 bases: TGTGCCAGCTTCCGGCGGCAACTCTCCTACAATGAGCAGTTCTTC.

The chain joins TRBV4-3 to TRBJ2-7, with 10 bases lining up with TRBD2. CDR3 length: 18 residues. Germline V gene sequence: CDR1 LGHNA, CDR2 YSLEER. V lost 2 bases to trimming and J lost 0 bases; unmatched junction nucleotides: 10. This chain's CDR3 is CASSQLWSSGGSSYEQYF. Here the CDR3 DNA reads TGCGCCAGCAGCCAATTATGGTCTAGCGGGGGTAGCTCCTACGAGCAGTACTTC.

This clone was counted once. The CDR3 sequence is CASSLGQGAFGELFF. CDR3 bases: TGCGCCAGCAGCCTTGGACAGGGGGCGTTCGGGGAGCTGTTTTTT. This rearrangement joins TRBV4-1 to TRBJ2-2; 11 nucleotides align to TRBD1. With V trimmed by 4 bases and J by 7 bases, 5 bases remained unmatched. Germline loops: CDR1 MGHRA, CDR2 YSYEKL. CDR3 length: 15 residues.

The J gene is TRBJ1-2, the V gene TRBV7-2; the D is unclear. Trimming removed 1 base at V and 10 bases at J, with 13 bases between. The CDR3 is 13 residues long. From germline, CDR1 is SGHTA and CDR2 FQGNSA. The DNA of the CDR3 is TGTGCCAGCAGCTTAGGGTTCGCGTTAAACTACACCTTC. Translation gives CASSLGFALNYTF.

This chain joins TRBV27 and TRBJ1-2, with 8 bases fitting TRBD1. The CDR3 extends over 15 amino acids. Unmatched junction bases numbered 12, after V lost 6 bases and J lost 6 bases. The germline CDR1 and CDR2 sequences are MNHEY and SMNVEV (reference sequence). The chain's CDR3 is CASSGRGQGSDGYTF. CDR3 nucleotides: TGTGCCAGCAGCGGCAGGGGGCAAGGTTCGGATGGCTACACCTTC.

This clone was observed a single time. This chain connects TRBV9 to TRBJ2-6; weak D call: TRBD1 (5 bases). The germline V gene encodes CDR1 SGDLS and CDR2 YYNGEE. Trimming left V 1 base short and J 4 bases short, with 12 bases between. The CDR3 runs to 16 residues. CDR3 in amino acids: CASSVTGFSGANVLTF. The CDR3 DNA reads TGTGCCAGCAGCGTAACAGGATTCTCGGGGGCCAACGTCCTGACTTTC.

Notes on this clone: The same CDR3 arises from other DNA sequences in this sample as well. The V gene is TRBV5-1, the J gene TRBJ2-5; TRBD1 matches at 8 bases. Germline CDR1 is SGHRS and CDR2 is YFSETQ. Trimming cost V 4 bases and J 4 bases; bases outside gene matches: 3. The CDR3 spans 13 residues. The CDR3 here is CASSLGQGETQYF. The CDR3 nucleotides read TGCGCCAGCAGCCTCGGACAGGGAGAGACCCAGTACTTC.

V and J are TRBV7-2 and TRBJ2-7; 7 nucleotides match TRBD1. Trimming removed 5 bases from V and 5 bases from J; junction bases left unmatched: 9. CDR1 and CDR2 from the germline V gene are SGHTA and FQGNSA. There are 14 residues in the CDR3. CDR3 nucleotide sequence: TGTGCCAGCAGCGCCCAGACAGGGATTCACGAGCAGTACTTC. It encodes CASSAQTGIHEQYF.

On this clone itself: Other nucleotide sequences from this sample produce the same CDR3. The chain recombines TRBV3-1 (or the pseudogene TRBV3-2) with TRBJ2-5; weak D call: TRBD2 (5 bases). Trimming left V 2 bases short and J 1 base short, with 14 bases between. Germline V lookup: CDR1 LGHDT, CDR2 YNNKEL (reference sequence). The CDR3 loop spans 16 amino acids. CDR3 DNA sequence: TGTGCCAGCAGCCAATCCCTGGCGGGCGTCCAAGAGACCCAGTACTTC. It encodes CASSQSLAGVQETQYF.